The clone carrying this TCR beta chain appeared once. CDR1 is MNHEY, CDR2 SVGAGI, per germline. CDR3 length: 16 amino acids. Trimming at V came to 2 bases and at J to 6 bases, leaving 8 bases not matched to a gene. This specimen belongs to a study of blood T cell repertoires in COVID-19. The protocol was immunoSEQ multiplex PCR, while the TCRdb copy is restricted to in-frame clones and leaves out a portion. The table lists about 250,000 clones, about 88% of them singletons, with 3% in the top ten. The genes are TRBV6-5 and TRBJ2-2, with 8 bases matching TRBD2. Sequencing was carried out using PBMCs or T cells enriched from blood (not recorded which). The source is a woman in her fifties or sixties who had recovered from COVID-19. Here the CDR3 DNA reads TGTGCCAGCAGTTACGGGCTCGGGAGGGTCGCCGGGGAGCTGTTTTTT. It is translated as CASSYGLGRVAGELFF.